This TCR beta chain was recorded in a study of T-cell reconstitution after alpha-beta-depleted transplantation in children. The germline CDR1 and CDR2 sequences are SNHLY and FYNNEI. Losses at the gene ends were 0 bases for V and 4 bases for J; bases not matched to a gene: 14. The CDR3 spans 19 residues. This clonotype was detected a few times. This sample's TCRbeta library carried unique molecular identifier barcodes. Using its own MiXCR run on the PCR reads, TCRdb lists one record per CDR3 protein. Found here are fewer than 750,000 distinct CDR3 sequences, roughly 27% of them singletons; the top ten hold 30% to 40%.

Source: PBMCs, taken before TCRalphabeta/CD19-depleted stem cell transplant. The chain couples TRBV2 to TRBJ2-2; 7 bases align to TRBD2. This sequence originates from a boy in the first two years of life with Wiskott-Aldrich syndrome, due to receive a stem cell transplant. CDR3 in DNA: TGTGCCAGCAGTGAAGCGTTCGGGACGGGAGGTTATCGCACCGGGGAGCTGTTTTTT. Encoded protein: CASSEAFGTGGYRTGELFF.